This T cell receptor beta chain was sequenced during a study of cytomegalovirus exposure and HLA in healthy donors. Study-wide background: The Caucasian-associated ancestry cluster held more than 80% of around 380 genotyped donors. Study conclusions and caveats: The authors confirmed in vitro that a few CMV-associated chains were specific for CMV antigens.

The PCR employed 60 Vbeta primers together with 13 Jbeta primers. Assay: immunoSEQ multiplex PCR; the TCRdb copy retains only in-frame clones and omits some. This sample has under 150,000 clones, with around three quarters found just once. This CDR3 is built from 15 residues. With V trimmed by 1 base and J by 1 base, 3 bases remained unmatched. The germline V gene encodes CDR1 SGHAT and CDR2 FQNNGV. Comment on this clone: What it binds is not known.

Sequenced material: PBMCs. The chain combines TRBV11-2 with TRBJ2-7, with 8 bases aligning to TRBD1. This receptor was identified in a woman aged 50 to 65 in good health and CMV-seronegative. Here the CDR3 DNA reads TGTGCCAGCAGCTTAGGACAGGGGAAATCCTACGAGCAGTACTTC. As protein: CASSLGQGKSYEQYF.